This paragraph covers one T cell receptor (beta chain) sequence. Germline CDR1 and CDR2: SGHDT and YYEEEE. V shed 2 bases, J shed 5 bases, and the junction held 8 bases outside the gene matches. This CDR3 comprises 15 residues. Terminally differentiated effector memory CD45RA+ cells were left out of the naive CD8 fraction, which was CD45RO-negative and positively selected for CCR7. This entry comes from a study of shared clonotypes between healthy human individuals. Clones were sequenced by immunoSEQ multiplex PCR, and TCRdb holds only the in-frame ones, with some missing. The sample shows under 2,000,000 clones, around 96% of them seen only once.

The V call is TRBV5-6, the J call TRBJ2-7; 9 bases are a match to TRBD1. The receptor was derived from a man aged 18 to 35 in good health. Material: naive CD8+ T cells sorted from blood. This chain's CDR3 is CASSLPGQGGHEQYF. For the CDR3, the DNA is TGTGCCAGCAGCTTACCGGGACAGGGTGGGCACGAGCAGTACTTC.